This T cell receptor (beta chain) appears in the sequencing data of a study of CD8+ T cells in alopecia areata. About the study: Tofacitinib was given for 6 to 18 months, then stopped for 6 months.

Treatment denoted: oral pan-JAK inhibitor, 5-10 mg twice daily. Obtained from alopecia areata patients were lesional scalp punch biopsies along with peripheral blood. Sequencing templates came from extracted RNA that was reverse transcribed into cDNA. The assay was immunoSEQ multiplex PCR, and TCRdb's table has in-frame clones only and misses some. The sample records approximately 160,000 clones, 55% to 75% being singletons. This CDR3 region has 14 residues. V was clipped by 0 bases and J by 8 bases, with 13 bases between them. Per the germline V gene, CDR1 is MGHRA and CDR2 is YSYEKL. The chain links TRBV4-1 to TRBJ1-1, with D hard to call. This sequence was found in a human donor with alopecia areata. The specimen comprised CD4+ T cells sorted from blood, sampled at week 24, from a patient treated with tofacitinib. The CDR3 coding sequence is TGCGCCAGCAGCCAAGAATTGGGGAAACTGGAAGCTTTCTTT. It encodes CASSQELGKLEAFF.